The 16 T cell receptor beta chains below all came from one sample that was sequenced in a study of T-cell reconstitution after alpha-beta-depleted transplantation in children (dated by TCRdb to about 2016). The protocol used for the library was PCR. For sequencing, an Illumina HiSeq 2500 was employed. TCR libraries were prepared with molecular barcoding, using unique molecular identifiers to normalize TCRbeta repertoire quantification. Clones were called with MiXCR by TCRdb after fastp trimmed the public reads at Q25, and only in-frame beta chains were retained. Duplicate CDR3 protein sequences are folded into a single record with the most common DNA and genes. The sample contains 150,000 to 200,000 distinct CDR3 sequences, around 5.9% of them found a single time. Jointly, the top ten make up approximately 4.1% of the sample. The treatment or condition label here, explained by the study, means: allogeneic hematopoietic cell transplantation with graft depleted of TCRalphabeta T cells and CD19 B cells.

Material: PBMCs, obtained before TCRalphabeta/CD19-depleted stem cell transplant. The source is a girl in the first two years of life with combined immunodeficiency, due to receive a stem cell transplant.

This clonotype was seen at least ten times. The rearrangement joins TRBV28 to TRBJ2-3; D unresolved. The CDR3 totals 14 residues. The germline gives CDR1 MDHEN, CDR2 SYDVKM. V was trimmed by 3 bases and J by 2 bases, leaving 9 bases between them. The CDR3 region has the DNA TGTGCCAGCAGTTTGAGGCAGAACACAGATACGCAGTATTTT. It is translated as CASSLRQNTDTQYF.

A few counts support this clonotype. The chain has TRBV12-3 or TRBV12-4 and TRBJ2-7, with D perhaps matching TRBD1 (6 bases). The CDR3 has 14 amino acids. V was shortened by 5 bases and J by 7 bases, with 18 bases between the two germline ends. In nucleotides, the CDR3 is TGTGCCAGCAGTCCCATACAGGGCCCCGGGGAGCAGTACTTC. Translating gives CASSPIQGPGEQYF.

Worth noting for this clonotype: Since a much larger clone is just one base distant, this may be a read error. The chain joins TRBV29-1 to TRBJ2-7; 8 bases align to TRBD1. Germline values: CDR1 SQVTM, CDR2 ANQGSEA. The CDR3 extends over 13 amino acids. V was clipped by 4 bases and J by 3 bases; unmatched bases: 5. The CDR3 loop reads CSVGQGNFYEQYF. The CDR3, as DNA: TGCAGCGTTGGACAGGGGAACTTCTACGAGCAGTACTTC.

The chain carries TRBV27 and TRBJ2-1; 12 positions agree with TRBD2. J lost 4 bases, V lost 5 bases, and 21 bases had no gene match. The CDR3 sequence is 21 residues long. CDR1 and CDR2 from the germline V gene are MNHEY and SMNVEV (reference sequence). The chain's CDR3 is CASSPLPGTGWTSGEYNEQFF. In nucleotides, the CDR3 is TGTGCCAGCAGTCCTCTGCCCGGGACAGGATGGACTAGCGGGGAGTACAATGAGCAGTTCTTC.

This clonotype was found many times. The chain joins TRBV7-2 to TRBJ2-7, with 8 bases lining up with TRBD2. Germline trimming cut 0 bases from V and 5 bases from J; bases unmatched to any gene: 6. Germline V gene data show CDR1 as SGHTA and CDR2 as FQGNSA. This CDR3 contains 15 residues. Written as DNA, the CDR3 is TGTGCCAGCAGCTTAGCAGGTCGGGGGGGCCACGAGCAGTACTTC. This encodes CASSLAGRGGHEQYF.

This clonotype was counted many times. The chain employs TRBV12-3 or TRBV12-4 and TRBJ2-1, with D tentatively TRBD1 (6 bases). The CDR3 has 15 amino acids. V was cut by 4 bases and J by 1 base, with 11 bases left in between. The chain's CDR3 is CASSSDRRSYNEQFF. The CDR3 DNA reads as TGTGCCAGCAGTTCGGACAGACGGTCCTACAATGAGCAGTTCTTC.

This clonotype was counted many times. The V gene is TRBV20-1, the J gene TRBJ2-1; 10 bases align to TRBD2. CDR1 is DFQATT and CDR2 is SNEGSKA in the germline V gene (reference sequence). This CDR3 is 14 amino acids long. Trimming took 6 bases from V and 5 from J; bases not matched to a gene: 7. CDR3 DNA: TGCAGTGCGCCAGGACTAGCGGTCGACAATGAGCAGTTCTTC. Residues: CSAPGLAVDNEQFF.

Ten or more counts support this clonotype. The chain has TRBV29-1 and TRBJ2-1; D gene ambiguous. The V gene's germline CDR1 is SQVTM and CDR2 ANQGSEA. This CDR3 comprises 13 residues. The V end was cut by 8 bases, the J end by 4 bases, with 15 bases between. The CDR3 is CSSWVADYNEQFF. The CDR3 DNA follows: TGCAGCTCTTGGGTGGCGGATTACAATGAGCAGTTCTTC.

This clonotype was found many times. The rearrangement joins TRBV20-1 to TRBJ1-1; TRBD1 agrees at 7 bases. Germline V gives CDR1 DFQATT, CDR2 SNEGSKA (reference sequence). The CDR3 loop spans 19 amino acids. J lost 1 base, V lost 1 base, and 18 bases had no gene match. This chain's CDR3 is CSARAVRGIFDGGNTEAFF. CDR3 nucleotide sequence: TGCAGTGCTAGAGCGGTCAGGGGGATTTTTGACGGTGGGAACACTGAAGCTTTCTTT.

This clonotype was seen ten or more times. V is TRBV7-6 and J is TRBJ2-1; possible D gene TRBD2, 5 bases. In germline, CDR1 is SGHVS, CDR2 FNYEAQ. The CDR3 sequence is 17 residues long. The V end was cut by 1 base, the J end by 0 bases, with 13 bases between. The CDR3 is CASSLGGPLYSYNEQFF. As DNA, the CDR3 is TGTGCCAGCAGCTTAGGAGGGCCATTATACTCCTACAATGAGCAGTTCTTC. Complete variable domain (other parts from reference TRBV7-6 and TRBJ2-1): GAGVSQSPRYKVTKRGQDVALRCDPISGHVSLYWYRQALGQGPEFLTYFNYEAQQDKSGLPNDRFSAERPEGSISTLTIQRTEQRDSAMYRCASSLGGPLYSYNEQFFGPGTRLTVL.

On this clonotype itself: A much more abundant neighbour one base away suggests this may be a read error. CDR3: CASSSRLSYEQFF. CDR3 nucleotide sequence: TGTGCCAGCAGTTCCAGACTGAGTTATGAGCAGTTCTTC. The chain has TRBV28 and TRBJ2-1; D is unclear. V lost 4 bases, J lost 8 bases, and 12 bases lay in between. There are 13 residues in the CDR3. CDR1 and CDR2 from the germline V gene are MDHEN and SYDVKM. Full variable domain (rest looked up from reference TRBV28 and TRBJ2-1): DVKVTQSSRYLVKRTGEKVFLECVQDMDHENMFWYRQDPGLGLRLIYFSYDVKMKEKGDIPEGYSVSREKKERFSLILESASTNQTSMYLCASSSRLSYEQFFGPGTRLTVL.

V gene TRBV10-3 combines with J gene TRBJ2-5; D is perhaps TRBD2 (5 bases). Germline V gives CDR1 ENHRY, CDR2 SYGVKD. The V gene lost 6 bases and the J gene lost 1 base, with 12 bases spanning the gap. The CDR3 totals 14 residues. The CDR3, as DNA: TGTGCCATCAGCCTAGGACTCCTCCAAGAGACCCAGTACTTC. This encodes CAISLGLLQETQYF.

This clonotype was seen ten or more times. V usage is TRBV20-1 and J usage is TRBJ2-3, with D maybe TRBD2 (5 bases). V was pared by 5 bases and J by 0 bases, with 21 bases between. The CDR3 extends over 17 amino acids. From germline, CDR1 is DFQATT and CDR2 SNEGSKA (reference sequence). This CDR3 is CSAQLTGILASTDTQYF. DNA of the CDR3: TGCAGTGCTCAACTAACCGGGATTCTCGCTAGCACAGATACGCAGTATTTT.

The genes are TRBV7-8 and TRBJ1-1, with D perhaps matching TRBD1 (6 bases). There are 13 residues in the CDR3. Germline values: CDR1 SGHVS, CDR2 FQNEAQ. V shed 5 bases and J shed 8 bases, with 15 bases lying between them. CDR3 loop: CASSPGTYTEAFF. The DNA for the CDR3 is TGTGCCAGCAGCCCCGGGACATATACCGAAGCTTTCTTT.

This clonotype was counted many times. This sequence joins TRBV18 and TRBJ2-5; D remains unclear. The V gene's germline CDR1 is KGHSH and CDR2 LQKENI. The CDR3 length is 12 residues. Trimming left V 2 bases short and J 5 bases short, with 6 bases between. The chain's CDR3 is CASSPTEETQYF. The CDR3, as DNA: TGTGCCAGCTCACCAACTGAGGAGACCCAGTACTTC.

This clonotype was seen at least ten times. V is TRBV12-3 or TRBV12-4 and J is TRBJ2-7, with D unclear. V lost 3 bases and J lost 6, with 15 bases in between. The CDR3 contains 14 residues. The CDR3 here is CASSFGRAVVEQYF. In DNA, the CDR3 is TGTGCCAGCAGTTTTGGTAGGGCGGTGGTCGAGCAGTACTTC.